The clone carrying this T cell receptor (beta chain) occurred a few times. The target antigen is unknown. This entry comes from a study of T cells after yellow fever vaccination. Template-switching 5'RACE yielded the TCR cDNA; a universal primer site and UMIs were added in the process. TCRdb analysed the 5' RACE reads with MiXCR anew, one entry per CDR3 protein. The sample carries some 320,000 distinct CDR3 sequences, roughly 9.4% recorded once. V lost 4 bases to trimming and J lost 10 bases; unmatched junction nucleotides: 9. The germline V gene encodes CDR1 MDHEN and CDR2 SYDVKM. The CDR3 extends over 15 amino acids. Study-level results: Reappearance after the booster was observed for most primary-vaccination clones (about 96% CD4, around 90% CD8).

This sequence was found in a man aged 18 to 30 who received the YFV17D yellow fever vaccine. Sequences were derived from PBMCs, sampled on the day of the first yellow fever vaccination. The J gene is TRBJ2-1, the V gene TRBV28; 11 positions match TRBD2. CDR3 amino acids: CASSSVTSGGREQFF. The CDR3 DNA follows: TGTGCCAGCAGTTCGGTAACTAGCGGGGGACGGGAGCAGTTCTTC.